A selection of T cell receptor beta chains follows, all from one sample in a study of T cell responses to AZD1222 COVID-19 vaccine. Here immunoSEQ multiplex PCR was the method, and the copy in TCRdb shows in-frame clones only, minus some. The sample lists about 83,000 clones; 85% to 90% were seen once. This material consisted of peripheral blood, taken on day 0 of MenACWY control vaccination. These receptors were taken from an adult in good health. Both conserved end residues are part of each CDR3.

V	J	CDR3
TRBV3-1/TRBV3-2	TRBJ1-2	CASSQDKNYGYTF
TRBV5-1	TRBJ1-5	CASSQAGDRGQPQHF
TRBV23-1	TRBJ2-7	CAWRVQHYEQYF
TRBV18	TRBJ1-1	CASSPGRGAAQAFF
TRBV7-2	TRBJ2-3	CASSLGTDTQYF
TRBV7-2	TRBJ2-3	CASSLVGGRDTQYF
TRBV14	TRBJ1-1	CASSQVFDTEAFF
TRBV29-1	TRBJ2-2	CSVGDRYTGELFF
TRBV7-9	TRBJ2-1	CASSLFDLPYNEQFF
TRBV7-2	TRBJ1-1	CASSLAGGTTEAFF
TRBV29-1	TRBJ1-4	CSARDSSEKLFF
TRBV20-1	TRBJ1-2	CSAVGRGYTF
TRBV27	TRBJ1-1	CASSLSTGYTEAFF
TRBV9	TRBJ1-1	CASHPIGTEAFF
TRBV5-6	TRBJ2-3	CASSLRDRGPDTQYF
TRBV28	TRBJ2-7	CASSLGDYEQYF
TRBV10-3	TRBJ1-2	CAISSTGGEGYTF
TRBV28	TRBJ2-7	CASTGLSYEQYF
TRBV5-1	TRBJ1-4	CASSLQIRQPNEKLFF
TRBV3-1/TRBV3-2	TRBJ2-7	CASSQQGFLYEQYF
TRBV6-5	TRBJ1-4	CASSTRQDEKLFF
TRBV24-1	TRBJ1-2	CATSDLLTDYGYTF
TRBV28	TRBJ1-4	CASRPSRSRTNEKLFF
TRBV27	TRBJ1-3	CASSLSPRAGNTIYF
TRBV27	TRBJ2-7	CASSPRDFSYEQYF
TRBV19	TRBJ1-4	CASSETGGGEKLFF
TRBV5-5	TRBJ1-1	CASSLKPLGTEAFF